This T cell receptor beta chain was documented in a study of long-term antiretroviral therapy in people with HIV. Points from the study as a whole: Transplant donor controls retained higher diversity, though diversity increased after ART.

To note about this clone: What it binds is unknown.

Trimming removed 4 bases at V and 5 bases at J, with 15 bases between. CDR1 is SGHKS, CDR2 YYEKEE, per germline (reference sequence). This CDR3 spans 14 amino acids. Running of the v3.0 immunoSEQ assay took place at survey level. A target of roughly 40,000-50,000 T-cell genomes per sample was set for sequencing. The protocol was immunoSEQ multiplex PCR, while the TCRdb copy is restricted to in-frame clones and leaves out a portion. The table records over 40,000 clones, approximately 94% of them present only once. The chain couples TRBV5-5 to TRBJ2-5; D is ambiguous. This receptor was taken from a man aged 25 to 40 with HIV. Sequenced here: unsorted PBMCs, sampled 9 to 9.5 years after starting antiretroviral therapy. The CDR3 is CASSRALSEETQYF. The CDR3 DNA is TGTGCCAGCAGCCGGGCCCTCTCAGAGGAGACCCAGTACTTC.